This TCR beta chain comes out of a study of neurological immune-mediated disorders. Study-wide context: There were roughly 35 multiple sclerosis patients. Of these, roughly 31 had relapsing-remitting MS and 3 had secondary progressive MS.

For this clonotype: Antigen specificity is unknown.

The CDR3 consists of 14 residues. Trimming took 2 bases from V and 11 from J, leaving 19 bases between them. Germline V gene sequence: CDR1 SGHRS, CDR2 YFSETQ. With 10-nucleotide random UMIs included, cDNA was synthesized by 5'RACE. TCRdb redid the calling of the 5' RACE reads with MiXCR, one entry per CDR3 protein. The sample carries 55,000 to 80,000 distinct CDR3 sequences, less than 6% recorded once. Overall study results and limits: Phylogenetically, 18 of 34 multiple sclerosis patients' repertoires fell into one related-CDR3 cluster, a possible signature.

V is TRBV5-1 and J is TRBJ1-1, with a possible D match to TRBD1 (5 bases). This clonotype was obtained from a woman aged 45-65 years with multiple sclerosis. Source material: PBMCs. This chain's CDR3 is CASSFEGLEDMAFF. CDR3 DNA: TGCGCCAGCAGCTTCGAGGGGTTGGAGGATATGGCTTTCTTT.